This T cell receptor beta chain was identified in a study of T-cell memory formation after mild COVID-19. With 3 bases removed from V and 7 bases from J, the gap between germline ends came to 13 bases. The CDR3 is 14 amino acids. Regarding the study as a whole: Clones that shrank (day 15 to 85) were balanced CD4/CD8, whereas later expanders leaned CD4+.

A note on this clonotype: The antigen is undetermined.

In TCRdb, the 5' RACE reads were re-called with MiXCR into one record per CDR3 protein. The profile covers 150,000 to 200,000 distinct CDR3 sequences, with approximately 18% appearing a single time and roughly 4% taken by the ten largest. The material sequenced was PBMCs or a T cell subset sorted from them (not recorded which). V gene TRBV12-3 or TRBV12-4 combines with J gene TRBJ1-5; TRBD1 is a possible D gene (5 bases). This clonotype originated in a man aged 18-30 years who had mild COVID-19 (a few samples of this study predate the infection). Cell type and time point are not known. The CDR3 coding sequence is TGTGCCAGCAGTTTCGGACGGGGCGGGCAGCCCCAGCATTTT. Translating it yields CASSFGRGGQPQHF.